This passage covers 27 T cell receptor beta chains from one sample sequenced in a study of blood T cell repertoires in COVID-19. The repertoire was sequenced with immunoSEQ multiplex PCR; TCRdb's copy has only in-frame clones and lacks some. The repertoire holds approximately 46,000 clones, with about 90% as singletons. The sample was peripheral blood. The receptors here all came from a man in his fifties or sixties with active COVID-19.

This clone was seen only once. V and J are TRBV18 and TRBJ2-5; 9 nucleotides line up with TRBD1. The CDR3 runs to 15 residues. Germline V gene data show CDR1 as KGHSH and CDR2 as LQKENI. Unmatched junction bases numbered 6, after V lost 3 bases and J lost 4 bases. In DNA, the CDR3 is TGTGCCAGCTCACCTACGGGACAGGGTGGAGAGACCCAGTACTTC. It specifies CASSPTGQGGETQYF.

The rearrangement joins TRBV4-2 to TRBJ1-1; no firm D call. The CDR3 loop spans 13 amino acids. Germline V gives CDR1 LGHNA, CDR2 YNFKEQ. The V end was cut by 0 bases, the J end by 4 bases, with 6 bases between. CDR3 DNA sequence: TGTGCCAGCAGCCAAGAAGAGAGCACTGAAGCTTTCTTT. Residues: CASSQEESTEAFF.

The rearrangement uses TRBV5-5 and TRBJ1-3, with D maybe TRBD1 (5 bases). CDR3 length: 15 amino acids. V was shortened by 2 bases and J by 0 bases, with 9 bases between the two germline ends. Germline CDR1 reads SGHKS; CDR2 reads YYEKEE (reference sequence). The chain's CDR3 is CASSFYDSSGNTIYF. The DNA of the CDR3 is TGTGCCAGCAGCTTCTACGACAGCTCTGGAAACACCATATATTTT. Supplemented by reference TRBV5-5 and TRBJ1-3, the full variable domain reads DAGVTQSPTHLIKTRGQQVTLRCSPISGHKSVSWYQQVLGQGPQFIFQYYEKEERGRGNFPDRFSARQFPNYSSELNVNALLLGDSALYLCASSFYDSSGNTIYFGEGSWLTVV.

V is TRBV4-2 and J is TRBJ1-3; the D is unclear. The V end lost 0 bases, the J end lost 0 bases, and 12 bases lay between the germline ends. This CDR3 is built from 17 residues. CDR1 and CDR2 from the germline V gene are LGHNA and YNFKEQ. The CDR3 DNA reads TGTGCCAGCAGCCAAGAGAGAGGGCTAAGCTCTGGAAACACCATATATTTT. It translates to CASSQERGLSSGNTIYF.

The V call is TRBV6-6, the J call TRBJ1-1; D not resolved. The CDR3 has 11 residues. V lost 6 bases and J lost 6, with 8 bases in between. Germline values: CDR1 MNHNY, CDR2 SVGAGI (reference sequence). CDR3 nucleotides: TGTGCCAGCAGCTTACAGTCTGAAGCTTTCTTT. It encodes CASSLQSEAFF.

This chain connects TRBV6-2 or TRBV6-3 to TRBJ2-7; 8 nucleotides align to TRBD1. Trimming removed 4 bases from V and 2 bases from J; junction bases left unmatched: 10. The CDR3 totals 16 residues. CDR1 is MNHEY and CDR2 is SVGEGT in the germline V gene. CDR3 in amino acids: CASSFLDRGRPYEQYF. As DNA, the CDR3 is TGTGCCAGCAGTTTCCTTGACAGGGGCCGTCCCTACGAGCAGTACTTC.

This clone was observed a single time. The chain has TRBV18 and TRBJ1-1, with TRBD1 identical over 7 bases. Germline lookup yields CDR1 KGHSH and CDR2 LQKENI. This CDR3 contains 14 residues. V was pared by 3 bases and J by 4 bases, with 5 bases of the junction left unmatched. The CDR3 loop reads CASSPDSGGTEAFF. The CDR3 DNA reads as TGTGCCAGCTCACCGGACTCAGGGGGCACTGAAGCTTTCTTT.

The sample holds a few counts of this clone. The chain couples TRBV4-1 to TRBJ1-3, with no clear D. Germline CDR1 MGHRA, CDR2 YSYEKL. The CDR3 runs to 17 residues. V shed 2 bases and J shed 0 bases, with 14 bases lying between them. The CDR3 sequence is CASSQKSGLISGNTIYF. CDR3 DNA sequence: TGCGCCAGCAGCCAAAAAAGTGGGCTAATCTCTGGAAACACCATATATTTT.

The chain uses TRBV6-5 and TRBJ1-3, with a weak D call TRBD1 (5 bases). The ends were cut back, 6 bases at V and 3 bases at J, with 15 bases in the middle. CDR3 length: 15 residues. Germline assignment: CDR1 MNHEY and CDR2 SVGAGI. The CDR3 loop is CASRSTGAGGNTIYF. CDR3 nucleotide sequence: TGTGCCAGCAGGTCTACAGGAGCAGGTGGAAACACCATATATTTT.

This chain links TRBV4-1 with TRBJ1-5; 7 bases agree with TRBD1. This CDR3 is built from 16 residues. Germline V lookup: CDR1 MGHRA, CDR2 YSYEKL. V dropped 1 base and J dropped 2; count of bases not matched to a gene: 5. The CDR3 DNA reads as TGCGCCAGCAGCCAAGCCACAGGGGACCGCAATCAGCCCCAGCATTTT. Residues: CASSQATGDRNQPQHF.

The count of this clone is one. The gene calls are TRBV6-5 and TRBJ2-5; tentatively, D is TRBD1 (6 bases). Deletions cut 6 bases from V and 5 bases from J, with 13 bases between. Germline lookup yields CDR1 MNHEY and CDR2 SVGAGI. The CDR3 extends over 13 amino acids. CDR3 loop: CASRIPQGETQYF. As DNA, the CDR3 is TGTGCCAGCAGAATCCCCCAGGGGGAGACCCAGTACTTC.

The J gene is TRBJ1-4, the V gene TRBV4-3; 9 bases are shared with TRBD1. Germline CDR1 is LGHNA and CDR2 is YSLEER. The CDR3 covers 16 residues. The ends lost 4 bases at V and 7 bases at J; junction bases unmatched: 10. CDR3 bases: TGCGCCAGCAGCCGGGACTGGGACAGGGTTGGTGAAAAACTGTTTTTT. Translating it yields CASSRDWDRVGEKLFF.

The chain recombines TRBV6-5 with TRBJ2-5; 7 bases agree with TRBD2. V lost 6 bases and J lost 2; bases outside the gene matches: 9. Germline V lookup: CDR1 MNHEY, CDR2 SVGAGI. The CDR3 contains 15 residues. CDR3 loop: CASSSSGGLQETQYF. The CDR3 DNA reads TGTGCCAGCAGCTCTAGCGGTGGGTTGCAAGAGACCCAGTACTTC.

The genes are TRBV20-1 and TRBJ2-5; 9 bases map to TRBD2. The CDR3 covers 14 residues. The germline gives CDR1 DFQATT, CDR2 SNEGSKA (reference sequence). V gave up 3 bases and J gave up 5 bases; unmatched junction bases: 7. This CDR3 reads CSASPAGGSETQYF. The DNA for the CDR3 is TGCAGTGCTAGTCCAGCGGGGGGTAGCGAGACCCAGTACTTC.

The chain employs TRBV3-1 (or the pseudogene TRBV3-2) and TRBJ2-5; TRBD2 is a possible D gene (7 bases). Germline CDR1 reads LGHDT; CDR2 reads YNNKEL (reference sequence). This CDR3 is 15 amino acids long. The V and J ends lost 4 bases and 5 bases respectively, with 17 bases between them. The CDR3: CASSPRGGAKETQYF. CDR3 DNA: TGTGCCAGCAGCCCACGAGGGGGGGCCAAGGAGACCCAGTACTTC.

The J gene is TRBJ2-3, the V gene TRBV19; D is possibly TRBD1 (6 bases). Germline V gene sequence: CDR1 LNHDA, CDR2 SQIVND (reference sequence). This CDR3 has 15 amino acids. Trimming pared 6 bases from V and 4 bases from J, leaving 17 bases between. The DNA for the CDR3 is TGTGCCAGTAGAAACCAACAGGGTACCGCAGATACGCAGTATTTT. Residues: CASRNQQGTADTQYF.

This rearrangement joins TRBV7-6 to TRBJ2-3, with D perhaps matching TRBD2 (6 bases). Germline assignment: CDR1 SGHVS and CDR2 FNYEAQ. The CDR3 sequence is 14 residues long. The ends were cut back, 8 bases at V and 6 bases at J, with 18 bases in the middle. The CDR3 protein is CASGTGGGGDTQYF. In DNA form, the CDR3 reads TGTGCCAGCGGCACGGGTGGCGGAGGGGATACGCAGTATTTT. Using reference TRBV7-6 and TRBJ2-3 for the parts outside the CDR3, the full variable domain is GAGVSQSPRYKVTKRGQDVALRCDPISGHVSLYWYRQALGQGPEFLTYFNYEAQQDKSGLPNDRFSAERPEGSISTLTIQRTEQRDSAMYRCASGTGGGGDTQYFGPGTRLTVL.

V gene TRBV19 combines with J gene TRBJ2-5, with TRBD2 identical over 13 bases. V was pared by 2 bases and J by 5 bases, with 8 bases of the junction left unmatched. CDR1 and CDR2 (germline): LNHDA, SQIVND (reference sequence). The CDR3 spans 17 residues. The CDR3 here is CASSIYEGLAGLETQYF. CDR3 DNA: TGTGCCAGTAGTATATACGAGGGACTAGCGGGGCTTGAGACCCAGTACTTC.

The chain recombines TRBV7-6 with TRBJ2-2; 15 bases match TRBD2. Germline V gene data show CDR1 as SGHVS and CDR2 as FNYEAQ. With 4 bases clipped from V and 0 bases from J, the junction kept 3 bases outside the gene matches. The CDR3 runs 18 residues. CDR3 in DNA: TGTGCCAGCAGCTCGGGACTAGCGGGGGGCGCGAACACCGGGGAGCTGTTTTTT. Its translation is CASSSGLAGGANTGELFF.

To note about this clone: Germline is not matched at one junction end, which may reflect a read error. This chain links TRBV3-1 (or the pseudogene TRBV3-2) with TRBJ1-1; tentative D call: TRBD1 (6 bases). Germline CDR1 reads LGHDT; CDR2 reads YNNKEL (reference sequence). The CDR3 runs to 11 residues. The CDR3 sequence is CASGNRVDGEF. Written as DNA, the CDR3 is TGTGCCAGCGGCAACAGGGTTGACGGGGAGTTT.

The chain has TRBV7-9 and TRBJ2-3, with 7 bases that match TRBD1. Germline CDR1 SEHNR, CDR2 FQNEAQ (reference sequence). V trimming: 5 bases; J trimming: 2 bases; junction bases outside the gene matches: 4. The CDR3 sequence is 14 residues long. The DNA for the CDR3 is TGTGCCAGCAGCCCCCAGGGGGACACAGATACGCAGTATTTT. Translating it yields CASSPQGDTDTQYF.

The chain couples TRBV29-1 to TRBJ1-1; D possibly corresponds to TRBD1 (5 bases). Germline values: CDR1 SQVTM, CDR2 ANQGSEA. The V and J ends lost 6 bases and 0 bases respectively, with 14 bases between them. The CDR3 spans 14 residues. The CDR3 nucleotides are TGCAGCGTGGGGCTGGGGATCATGAACACTGAAGCTTTCTTT. It specifies CSVGLGIMNTEAFF. Full variable domain (missing parts from reference TRBV29-1 and TRBJ1-1): SAVISQKPSRDICQRGTSLTIQCQVDSQVTMMFWYRQQPGQSLTLIATANQGSEATYESGFVIDKFPISRPNLTFSTLTVSNMSPEDSSIYLCSVGLGIMNTEAFFGQGTRLTVV.

This clone was observed a handful of times. V gene TRBV27 combines with J gene TRBJ1-2; 8 bases align to TRBD1. The trim removed 2 bases at V and 4 bases at J, leaving 6 bases unmatched. In germline, CDR1 is MNHEY, CDR2 SMNVEV (reference sequence). The CDR3 extends over 15 amino acids. Written as DNA, the CDR3 is TGTGCCAGCAGTTTAGGGCAGGGGGCGGGCTATGGCTACACCTTC. This sequence encodes CASSLGQGAGYGYTF.

This rearrangement joins TRBV7-6 to TRBJ2-3, with 9 bases fitting TRBD1. Germline V lookup: CDR1 SGHVS, CDR2 FNYEAQ. V lost 5 bases to trimming and J lost 1 base; unmatched junction nucleotides: 7. This CDR3 is 16 amino acids long. CDR3 residues: CASSRRTGEGTDTQYF. CDR3 DNA: TGTGCCAGCAGCCGACGGACAGGGGAAGGCACAGATACGCAGTATTTT.

This chain joins TRBV9 and TRBJ2-5, with 12 bases aligning to TRBD2. The V segment lost 3 bases and the J segment 2 bases; nucleotides outside the gene matches: 5. The V gene's germline CDR1 is SGDLS and CDR2 YYNGEE. The CDR3 sequence is 16 residues long. The CDR3 loop is CASSATSGGPQETQYF. DNA of the CDR3: TGTGCCAGCAGCGCCACTAGCGGGGGGCCTCAAGAGACCCAGTACTTC.

This chain uses TRBV3-1 (or the pseudogene TRBV3-2) with TRBJ1-1, with unresolved D. Trimming removed 8 bases at V and 4 bases at J, with 8 bases between. The CDR3 spans 11 residues. CDR1 is LGHDT and CDR2 is YNNKEL in the germline V gene (reference sequence). The CDR3 sequence is CASARSTEAFF. The CDR3 nucleotides read TGTGCCAGCGCTCGGAGCACTGAAGCTTTCTTT.

The chain employs TRBV15 and TRBJ1-2, with TRBD1 matching 7 bases. Germline trimming cut 0 bases from V and 3 bases from J; bases unmatched to any gene: 4. The CDR3 has 15 amino acids. CDR1 is LNHNV and CDR2 is YYDKDF in the germline V gene (reference sequence). CDR3 protein: CATSRERGQHYGYTF. CDR3 in DNA: TGTGCCACCAGCAGAGAGAGGGGGCAGCACTATGGCTACACCTTC.